The T cell receptor beta chain under discussion was sequenced for a study of OX40 agonist ivuxolimab in advanced cancers. About the study: Aged roughly 20 to 79 with a mean of roughly 63 years, they were about 78% male. Having had anti-PD-1, anti-PD-L1 or anti-CTLA-4 therapy before was allowed, and 40% to 45% had some. Findings and caveats of the study: CD8+ T cells (on average) carried more expanded clones than CD4+ T cells.

V lost 6 bases and J lost 9; bases outside the gene matches: 10. CDR1 and CDR2 from the germline V gene are MNHEY and SVGAGI. This CDR3 is 15 amino acids long. Clones were sequenced by immunoSEQ multiplex PCR, and TCRdb holds only the in-frame ones, with some missing. The sample contains about 68,000 clones, around 80% of which appear only once. Worth noting for this clone: Its antigen is currently unknown.

The sequencing here drew on CD4+ or CD8+ T cells sorted from blood, taken in a trial of the OX40 agonist ivuxolimab. V and J are TRBV6-5 and TRBJ2-1; 11 positions agree with TRBD2. This clonotype originated in an adult with an advanced solid tumor such as melanoma, head and neck, liver or kidney cancer. The CDR3, as DNA: TGTGCCAGCAGGCTCGGGACTAGCGGACGGAGTGAGCAGTTCTTC. Translation gives CASRLGTSGRSEQFF.